This TCR beta chain was obtained from a study of vaccination effects on CD4 cells after COVID-19. Looking at the study overall: BNT162b2 vaccine or mRNA-1273 vaccine was given to participants in two doses. It was with roughly 9.5 IU/ml IL-2 and around 10 ug/ml peptides that around 1.8 million PBMC per well were cultured.

Remarks on this clone: Its target is not known.

Isolation of CD4+ T cells took place after about ten days of culture. Assay used: immunoSEQ multiplex PCR; TCRdb lists only in-frame clones, some missing. The table lists approximately 37,000 clones, 82% of them singletons. The receptor's source is a human donor who received a COVID-19 vaccine. The sequencing here drew on CD4+ T cells from PBMCs cultured without peptide, taken before COVID-19 vaccination.

The CDR3 nucleotides are TGTGCCAGCTCACCGAGAACTAGCGATTACAATGAGCAGTTCTTC. Its translation is CASSPRTSDYNEQFF. The rearrangement joins TRBV18 to TRBJ2-1; 7 positions agree with TRBD2. Trimming took 3 bases from V and 4 from J; bases not matched to a gene: 6. Germline lookup yields CDR1 KGHSH and CDR2 LQKENI. This CDR3 region has 15 residues. Supplemented by reference TRBV18 and TRBJ2-1, the full variable domain reads NAGVMQNPRHLVRRRGQEARLRCSPMKGHSHVYWYRQLPEEGLKFMVYLQKENIIDESGMPKERFSAEFPKEGPSILRIQQVVRGDSAAYFCASSPRTSDYNEQFFGPGTRLTVL.